The rows below give T cell receptor beta chains drawn from one sample of a study of patients and donors after allogeneic stem cell transplantation. TCRdb fed the RT-PCR reads into MiXCR, producing one record per CDR3 protein. There are 30,000 or so distinct CDR3 sequences in the sample; 6.5% to 7% occur only once, and approximately 35% lies in the top ten. Sequencing used blood, either unsorted or a sorted T cell fraction (not recorded which). Receptors were obtained from a human donor who was either an allogeneic HSCT recipient or a stem cell or donor lymphocyte infusion donor (not recorded which). It is not recorded whose cells these are; they may come from a transplant donor. Both conserved end residues are part of each CDR3. D genes are given only for firm matches. Expanded clones are given a class, and other clones once, few, many or no size at all.

TRBD2	many	TRBV7-9	TRBJ2-7	CASSPVTSGSYEQYF	TGTGCCAGCAGCCCAGTGACTAGCGGGAGTTACGAGCAGTACTTC
.	.	TRBV2	TRBJ1-5	CASSVGGTVSNQPQHF	TGTGCCAGCAGTGTCGGGGGTACGGTAAGCAATCAGCCCCAGCATTTT
.	many	TRBV6-2/TRBV6-3	TRBJ1-2	CASSPGVDGYTF	TGTGCCAGCAGTCCAGGAGTAGACGGCTACACCTTC
TRBD2	.	TRBV7-9	TRBJ2-7	CASSPPGGGREQYF	TGTGCCAGCAGCCCACCGGGGGGGGGTCGGGAGCAGTACTTC
TRBD1	few	TRBV6-5	TRBJ1-6	CASSLGTGGSKSPLHF	TGTGCCAGCAGTTTAGGGACAGGGGGTAGCAAATCACCCCTCCACTTT
.	many	TRBV3-1	TRBJ2-1	CASSQEGWYNEQFF	TGTGCCAGCAGCCAAGAGGGTTGGTACAATGAGCAGTTCTTC
.	many	TRBV6-2/TRBV6-3	TRBJ2-3	CASSYGPGQYTDTQYF	TGTGCCAGCAGTTACGGCCCCGGACAGTACACAGATACGCAGTATTTT
.	many	TRBV9	TRBJ1-4	CASGSTNEKLFF	TGTGCCAGCGGGTCGACTAATGAAAAACTGTTTTTT
TRBD2	many	TRBV10-3	TRBJ2-3	CAIRAGGITDTQYF	TGTGCCATCAGAGCGGGAGGGATCACAGATACGCAGTATTTT
.	.	TRBV15	TRBJ2-7	CATSRDAVVSEQYF	TGTGCCACCAGCAGAGACGCGGTAGTATCCGAGCAGTACTTC
TRBD2	.	TRBV24-1	TRBJ2-5	CATSDPTLAGGGTQYF	TGTGCCACCAGTGATCCCACTCTAGCGGGAGGTGGGACCCAGTACTTC
.	many	TRBV12-3/TRBV12-4	TRBJ2-2	CASTDRRNTGELFF	TGTGCCAGCACCGACAGGAGAAACACCGGGGAGCTGTTTTTT
.	many	TRBV12-3/TRBV12-4	TRBJ2-1	CASSSRNEQFF	TGTGCCAGCAGCTCCCGCAATGAGCAGTTCTTC
.	.	TRBV27	TRBJ2-2	CASSFIGSVSGELFF	TGTGCCAGCAGTTTCATCGGGAGTGTCTCCGGGGAGCTGTTTTTT
TRBD1	few	TRBV9	TRBJ2-2	CASGNRGRNTGELFF	TGTGCCAGCGGCAACAGGGGGCGAAATACCGGGGAGCTGTTTTTT
TRBD1	.	TRBV30	TRBJ2-1	CAWDGTGGGPQFF	TGTGCCTGGGACGGGACAGGGGGAGGGCCGCAGTTCTTC
TRBD2	.	TRBV28	TRBJ2-7	CASSSPLAVEQYF	TGTGCCAGCAGTTCACCCCTAGCGGTCGAGCAGTACTTC
TRBD1	.	TRBV7-9	TRBJ2-7	CASSQTWDSFPYEKYF	TGTGCCAGCAGCCAGACATGGGACAGCTTTCCCTACGAGAAGTACTTC
.	many	TRBV20-1	TRBJ1-6	CSASLVRTKSPLHF	TGCAGTGCTAGTTTGGTCCGCACAAAATCACCCCTCCACTTT
TRBD2	few	TRBV28	TRBJ2-1	CASSLLAGIYNEQFF	TGTGCCAGCAGTTTGCTAGCGGGCATATACAATGAGCAGTTCTTC
.	.	TRBV21-1	TRBJ2-7	CASTRRAGGSYEQYF	TGTGCCAGCACCCGCCGGGCGGGAGGGTCTTACGAGCAGTACTTC
.	many	TRBV7-9	TRBJ2-2	CASSMGPLSNTGELFF	TGTGCCAGCAGCATGGGACCATTGTCGAACACCGGGGAGCTGTTTTTT
TRBD2	few	TRBV25-1	TRBJ2-1	CASSGALLAGSYNEQFF	TGTGCCAGCAGTGGGGCCCTTTTAGCGGGAAGCTACAATGAGCAGTTCTTC
.	many	TRBV6-5	TRBJ1-1	CASRPQARFTEAFF	TGTGCCAGCAGACCTCAGGCAAGGTTCACTGAAGCTTTCTTT
.	many	TRBV7-9	TRBJ2-1	CASSSTGTGLNEQFF	TGTGCCAGCAGCTCAACCGGGACTGGCCTCAATGAGCAGTTCTTC
TRBD2	.	TRBV6-1	TRBJ2-1	CASRRREKGDEQFF	TGTGCCAGCAGGCGGCGGGAGAAAGGGGATGAGCAGTTCTTC
.	many	TRBV12-3/TRBV12-4	TRBJ1-2	CASSFSDYGYTF	TGTGCCAGCAGTTTTTCCGACTATGGCTACACCTTC
.	many	TRBV2	TRBJ1-4	CASSELGVGEKLFF	TGTGCCAGCAGTGAGCTGGGGGTCGGCGAAAAACTGTTTTTT
.	few	TRBV3-1	TRBJ1-2	CASSHPGGYTF	TGTGCCAGCAGCCACCCCGGTGGCTACACCTTC
TRBD1	many	TRBV24-1	TRBJ1-5	CATSETGLGWQPQHF	TGTGCCACCAGTGAGACAGGGCTTGGTTGGCAGCCCCAGCATTTT
.	.	TRBV5-8	TRBJ2-2	CASSPAGPGELFF	TGTGCCAGCAGCCCAGCCGGGCCCGGGGAGCTGTTTTTT
.	.	TRBV28	TRBJ1-6	CASNAGDSPLHF	TGTGCCAGCAATGCCGGGGATTCACCCCTCCACTTT
.	.	TRBV7-9	TRBJ1-1	CASSLGYTNTEAFF	TGTGCCAGCAGCTTGGGGTATACCAACACTGAAGCTTTCTTT
.	many	TRBV6-2/TRBV6-3	TRBJ2-5	CASSYEWEQAGETQYF	TGTGCCAGCAGTTACGAGTGGGAACAAGCGGGAGAGACCCAGTACTTC
.	once	TRBV6-1	TRBJ1-3	CASSESRGSGNTIYF	TGTGCCAGCAGTGAATCCCGGGGCTCTGGAAACACCATATATTTT
.	many	TRBV28	TRBJ1-1	CASSLKLRAKDETEAFF	TGTGCCAGCAGTTTAAAACTTAGGGCAAAAGACGAGACTGAAGCTTTCTTT
.	many	TRBV7-2	TRBJ2-2	CASSPWWLSTGELFF	TGTGCCAGCAGCCCTTGGTGGCTATCCACCGGGGAGCTGTTTTTT
.	many	TRBV12-5	TRBJ2-7	CASGLHIYEQYF	TGTGCTAGTGGTTTGCACATCTACGAGCAGTACTTC